These 13 T cell receptor beta chains share one sample of origin, sequenced in a study of blood T cell repertoires in COVID-19. Clones were sequenced by immunoSEQ multiplex PCR, and TCRdb holds only the in-frame ones, with some missing. Of approximately 290,000 clones listed, roughly 90% were seen once; the top ten hold about 12%. The sequencing input was peripheral blood. Receptors originate from a woman aged 55-69 years with acute or convalescent COVID-19.

This rearrangement joins TRBV24-1 to TRBJ2-2; TRBD2 might be the D (5 bases). The CDR3 loop spans 13 amino acids. Trimming took 7 bases from V and 1 from J, leaving 6 bases between them. CDR1 KGHDR and CDR2 SFDVKD come from the germline V gene. The CDR3 bases are TGTGCCACCAGGGACTGGAACACCGGGGAGCTGTTTTTT. It specifies CATRDWNTGELFF.

This clone was observed a single time. The rearrangement links TRBV10-3 to TRBJ2-2; D perhaps matches TRBD1 (6 bases). V dropped 2 bases and J dropped 4 bases, with 11 bases sitting between them. The CDR3 runs 15 residues. Germline values: CDR1 ENHRY, CDR2 SYGVKD. CDR3: CAISEGGASTGELFF. The DNA of the CDR3 is TGTGCCATCAGTGAGGGGGGCGCTTCCACCGGGGAGCTGTTTTTT.

Only one count was recorded for this clone. The chain uses TRBV4-1 and TRBJ2-1, with a weak D call TRBD1 (5 bases). Trimming stripped 0 bases from V and 9 bases from J, with 12 bases between. The length of the CDR3 is 14 residues. Germline CDR1 and CDR2: MGHRA and YSYEKL. The CDR3 here is CASSQEQGTGEQFF. As DNA, the CDR3 is TGCGCCAGCAGCCAAGAGCAGGGTACTGGTGAGCAGTTCTTC.

V usage is TRBV2 and J usage is TRBJ2-7; the match to TRBD1 covers 12 bases. J lost 7 bases, V lost 5 bases, and 6 bases had no gene match. The germline V gene has CDR1 SNHLY and CDR2 FYNNEI. This CDR3 is built from 14 residues. The CDR3 DNA is TGTGCCAGCAGTCTCCGGGACAGGGGGCATGAGCAGTACTTC. Translating gives CASSLRDRGHEQYF.

V usage is TRBV6-4 and J usage is TRBJ2-1, with D maybe TRBD1 (6 bases). Germline CDR1 MRHNA, CDR2 SNTAGT. The CDR3 has 15 amino acids. V was trimmed by 4 bases and J by 8 bases, leaving 18 bases between them. The CDR3: CASSVRGSMGDEQFF. The CDR3 region has the DNA TGTGCCAGCAGTGTGAGGGGGAGCATGGGGGATGAGCAGTTCTTC.

The chain has TRBV4-2 and TRBJ1-4; D gene uncertain. V was cut by 4 bases and J by 0 bases, with 12 bases left in between. The germline V gene encodes CDR1 LGHNA and CDR2 YNFKEQ. The CDR3 totals 16 residues. This CDR3 reads CASSRVPEATNEKLFF. CDR3 nucleotides: TGTGCCAGCAGCCGCGTTCCAGAGGCAACTAATGAAAAACTGTTTTTT.

Of note for this clone: Different DNA sequences within this sample yield the same CDR3. The chain links TRBV3-1 (or the pseudogene TRBV3-2) to TRBJ2-7; 7 bases are a match to TRBD1. Germline V gene sequence: CDR1 LGHDT, CDR2 YNNKEL (reference sequence). The CDR3 is made up of 14 amino acids. With V trimmed by 1 base and J by 0 bases, 0 bases remained unmatched. Here the CDR3 DNA reads TGTGCCAGCAGCCAAGGGGACAGCTCCTACGAGCAGTACTTC. Protein product: CASSQGDSSYEQYF.

This chain joins TRBV5-1 and TRBJ2-5; 9 bases map to TRBD2. The CDR3 extends over 16 amino acids. J was trimmed by 1 base and V by 4 bases; bases with no gene match: 8. From germline, CDR1 is SGHRS and CDR2 YFSETQ. CDR3 sequence (DNA): TGCGCCAGCAGCCCGGGGGCTAGCGGGGCCCAAGAGACCCAGTACTTC. Encoded protein: CASSPGASGAQETQYF.

The chain employs TRBV18 and TRBJ1-2; 7 bases fit TRBD1. In germline, CDR1 is KGHSH, CDR2 LQKENI. The length of the CDR3 is 15 residues. The V gene end was trimmed by 3 bases and the J gene end by 2 bases; junction bases not matched to a gene: 6. The DNA for the CDR3 is TGTGCCAGCTCACCCGGGACAGCACCCAACTATGGCTACACCTTC. Protein: CASSPGTAPNYGYTF.

The chain recombines TRBV19 with TRBJ1-2; tentative D call: TRBD1 (5 bases). Germline CDR1 is LNHDA and CDR2 is SQIVND (reference sequence). V lost 7 bases, J lost 2 bases, and 11 bases lay in between. The CDR3 spans 13 residues. CDR3 sequence reads: CASNPGINYGYTF. DNA for the CDR3: TGTGCCAGTAATCCAGGGATCAACTATGGCTACACCTTC.

This rearrangement joins TRBV7-9 to TRBJ2-1; a weak D match, TRBD1 (5 bases). From germline, CDR1 is SEHNR and CDR2 FQNEAQ (reference sequence). V was clipped by 5 bases and J by 3 bases, with 17 bases between them. This CDR3 has 16 amino acids. DNA of the CDR3: TGTGCCAGCAGCCTAAAAAAAACTACAGGCTACAATGAGCAGTTCTTC. This codes for CASSLKKTTGYNEQFF. Based on the CDR3 plus reference TRBV7-9 and TRBJ2-1, the full variable domain is DTGVSQNPRHKITKRGQNVTFRCDPISEHNRLYWYRQTLGQGPEFLTYFQNEAQLEKSRLLSDRFSAERPKGSFSTLEIQRTEQGDSAMYLCASSLKKTTGYNEQFFGPGTRLTVL.

The rearrangement joins TRBV15 to TRBJ2-5, with 9 bases lining up with TRBD2. Looked up from germline, CDR1 is LNHNV and CDR2 is YYDKDF (reference sequence). V gave up 1 base and J gave up 4 bases; unmatched junction bases: 16. The CDR3 length is 19 residues. In nucleotides, the CDR3 is TGTGCCACCAGCAGAGGGTGGCGGGAGGGCCCGTATTTTCCAGAGACCCAGTACTTC. Translated, it gives CATSRGWREGPYFPETQYF.

This rearrangement joins TRBV24-1 to TRBJ1-5, with TRBD1 matching over 9 bases. Per germline, CDR1 KGHDR and CDR2 SFDVKD. V trimming: 12 bases; J trimming: 6 bases; junction bases outside the gene matches: 5. CDR3 length: 12 amino acids. This CDR3 is CAVGTGTQPQHF. The CDR3 DNA is TGTGCCGTCGGGACAGGGACTCAGCCCCAGCATTTT.